The clone carrying this T cell receptor beta chain showed up just a few times. This entry belongs to a study of T cells after yellow fever vaccination. TCRdb re-called the 5' RACE reads through MiXCR, storing one row per CDR3 protein. Of approximately 600,000 distinct CDR3 sequences in the sample, 9% to 15% are singletons; the top ten hold 14% to 15%. The CDR3 spans 14 residues. Trimming stripped 2 bases from V and 6 bases from J, with 11 bases between. The germline CDR1 and CDR2 sequences are MNHEY and SVGAGI. The J gene is TRBJ2-1, the V gene TRBV6-5; D possibly corresponds to TRBD2 (5 bases). The sample consisted of PBMCs, taken on the day of the yellow fever booster vaccination. The TCR comes from a man aged 30-40 years who received the YFV17D yellow fever vaccine. The CDR3 DNA follows: TGTGCCAGCAGTTACCCGCGTGGAGGCAATGAGCAGTTCTTC. The encoded protein is CASSYPRGGNEQFF.